A single TCR beta chain is shown here with its context. This clone's antigen is unknown. No base quality information exists; no much larger clone differs at one position. The sample belongs to a study of PD-1 blockade in classical Hodgkin lymphoma (dated by TCRdb to 2019 to 2021). Some background on the complete study: Nivolumab dosing was 3 mg/kg intravenously every 2 weeks, continuing until either disease progression or unacceptable toxicity. The study used CyTOF and TCR beta sequencing to define a peripheral blood immune signature of response to PD-1 blockade in classical Hodgkin lymphoma.

The time point label for this specimen denotes: cycle 2 day 1 (C2D1) of nivolumab. All trial patients had relapsed after autologous stem cell transplantation, with cohorts A, B and C differing in prior brentuximab vedotin exposure. The trial cohort included 45 to 65 patients with relapsed/refractory classical Hodgkin lymphoma, and each patient had a best overall response of complete response, partial response or progressive disease. Single-agent nivolumab was administered to trial patients in the multi-cohort phase II CheckMate 205 trial. Best overall response was determined by an independent review committee according to the 2007 International Working Group response criteria. Trial PBMCs were collected immediately before nivolumab initiation (C1D1) and during therapy at cycle 2 day 1 and cycle 4 day 1. Peripheral blood was collected in 8 mL Vacutainer Cell Preparation Tubes, from which PBMCs were isolated by centrifugation and then cryopreserved.

Genomic DNA was extracted with the Qiagen DNeasy kit from unsorted PBMCs and from negatively selected CD4+ and CD8+ fractions. Using primers that anneal to V and J segments, immunoSEQ multiplex PCR amplified the TCR beta CDR3 regions. A synthetic immune receptor repertoire was used to minimize amplification bias, and remaining bias was computationally removed after sequencing. The paper's data handling went like this. Custom Python scripts were used to quantify repertoire diversity as the Shannon entropy index. Unsorted, CD4+ and CD8+ repertoires were analyzed separately, except in combined analyses where CD4+ and CD8+ sequences were merged in silico. A clone was considered expanded if an increase in frequency of at least 2-fold after treatment relative to C1D1 was found, and a pseudocount of 0.5 was applied to clones undetected at baseline. Singleton clones were defined as clones with 0 or 1 copy at C1D1, and non-singleton clones were defined as clones with 2 or more copies. Clones expanded in unsorted samples were assigned a CD4+, CD8+ or unknown annotation through matching of protein sequences in sorted samples from the same patient. Wilcoxon tests on paired samples were used to test diversity changes from C1D1 to C4D1. In TCRdb, the immuneACCESS table is reduced to in-frame sequences with V and J assigned. These tables do not hold every clone; where another copy was compared, an unresolved V gene accounts for under half, and the others remain unexplained. The V and J calls and clone size come from that table; D and trimming were worked out from the DNA. For this sample there are about 40,000 clones; about 91% appear just once. The ten top clones hold 7% to 9% of the sample.

Overall results and qualifications from the work: Baseline diversity similar to that of newly diagnosed patients was observed in trial patients achieving complete response, whereas significantly lower diversity was observed in partial responders and progressors. The study covered only a single clinical trial cohort, and the causes of the repertoire differences, possibly disease activity or prior therapy, were still not defined. Lower diversity was seen in patients whose nivolumab began less than 1 year after ASCT, and these patients were left out of later analyses so that immune reconstitution would not confound the results. By C4D1, a significant rise was seen in CD4+ TCR diversity but not in CD8+ TCR diversity (p=0.0027 vs p=0.16), and the rise was most apparent among complete responders (p=0.02). Baseline TCR diversity was reported to be lower in newly diagnosed patients than in healthy donors and to be lower still in relapsed/refractory patients.

This clonotype originated in a human donor with classical Hodgkin lymphoma. The sequencing here drew on peripheral blood mononuclear cells (PBMCs), taken before the second cycle of nivolumab.

The sequenced DNA is TGTGCCAGTAGTTTGGGGGACCGGCAGCCCCAGCATTTT. It is translated as CASSLGDRQPQHF. The chain links TRBV19 with TRBJ1-5, with TRBD1 perhaps the D gene, on 5 matching bases. From cysteine to phenylalanine, the CDR3 is 13 amino acids long. Only CDR3 DNA is held: 39 bases, read in frame from base 1. Taken from the germline V gene (reference sequence), the CDR1 and CDR2 loops are LNHDA and SQIVND. The germline ends are 12 bases apart after V is trimmed by 5 bases and J by 7 bases.